This T cell receptor (beta chain) was documented in a study of shared clonotypes between healthy human individuals. Each subset's genomic DNA was shared equally among a number of immunoSEQ plates. Repertoires were generated with immunoSEQ multiplex PCR, while TCRdb's copy carries only in-frame clones and drops some. The sample has 2 million to 2.5 million clones; approximately 96% are singletons. The germline V gene has CDR1 SGHAT and CDR2 FQDESV (reference sequence). Trimming cost V 8 bases and J 2 bases, with 17 bases left between them. The CDR3 contains 15 residues. This rearrangement joins TRBV11-1 to TRBJ2-3; D is possibly TRBD2 (7 bases). The specimen was naive CD4+ T cells sorted from blood. Sample subset: CD45RA+ positively selected. This TCR was sampled from a man in his late teens or twenties in good health. The CDR3 DNA follows: TGTGCCAGCCGATCCGGGGGGCCTTACACAGATACGCAGTATTTT. Its protein is CASRSGGPYTDTQYF.